The sample holds many counts of the clone carrying this TCR beta chain. Unique molecular identifiers were used in preparing the TCRbeta library. Each CDR3 protein gets one entry after TCRdb re-called the PCR reads with MiXCR. The repertoire has roughly 220,000 distinct CDR3 sequences, 12% of them found once; the top ten carry around 3%. The source of the sample is a study of T-cell reconstitution after alpha-beta-depleted transplantation in children. This CDR3 region has 15 residues. The J segment lost 5 bases and the V segment lost 2 bases, leaving 8 bases of the junction unmatched. Per the germline V gene, CDR1 is SGHRS and CDR2 is YFSETQ.

This sequence joins TRBV5-1 and TRBJ2-5; 8 nucleotides line up with TRBD1. The specimen was PBMCs from the stem cell graft donor, collected from the stem cell graft. The sequence derives from a human donor who donated a stem cell graft to a child with acute lymphoblastic leukemia. CDR3 nucleotide sequence: TGCGCCAGCAGCTTTGGGACAGGAGGGTTGGAGACCCAGTACTTC. Its protein product is CASSFGTGGLETQYF.